The rows below give T cell receptor beta chains drawn from one sample of a study of control samples from healthy donors and cancer patients. TCRdb keeps only in-frame clones here, not all; method: immunoSEQ multiplex PCR. The sample carries about 150,000 clones, around 88% recorded once. Sequencing was carried out using blood. Receptors were obtained from a man younger than 30 in good health. Both conserved end residues are part of each CDR3. D genes are given only for firm matches.

d_call	cdr3_length	v_call	cdr3_aa
NA	12	TRBV3-1/TRBV3-2	CASKTGHTEAFF
TRBD2	15	TRBV6-5	CASRVRGGRADTQYF
NA	14	TRBV9	CASNAGEVDEKLFF
TRBD1	14	TRBV4-2	CASSAGGGSYEQYF
TRBD1	17	TRBV24-1	CATSDPRTGPRYNEQFF
NA	15	TRBV5-6	CASSSGRVEDESPFF
TRBD1	16	TRBV10-1	CASRERRDRALHEQYF
TRBD1	14	TRBV5-8	CASSPDRAGNTIYF
NA	13	TRBV7-3	CASSIDPTGELFF
NA	16	TRBV4-2	CASSPRMWDSNQPQHF
TRBD1	12	TRBV30	CGLQGAGETQYF
TRBD2	15	TRBV9	CASSVGTSGAYEQYF
NA	15	TRBV27	CASSSLQGFDYEQYF
TRBD1	15	TRBV7-6	CASSSLKQGIRGYTF
NA	15	TRBV30	CAWSRTGAVNNEQFF
NA	14	TRBV3-1/TRBV3-2	CAIREPINGETQYF
NA	13	TRBV28	CASSYGGNYEQYF
NA	13	TRBV6-6	CASSYGGKDEQFF
NA	13	TRBV27	CASSLGPLNEQFF
NA	14	TRBV6-2/TRBV6-3	CASSQLQPNQPQHF
NA	12	TRBV28	CASSPPGGGYTF
NA	11	TRBV7-9	CASSPGLRLFF
NA	18	TRBV9	CASSVSSTTRGVGNTIYF
NA	12	TRBV28	CASRVKVQPQHF
NA	12	TRBV19	CASSIASYGYTF
NA	14	TRBV30	CAWSVGEYGTEAFF
TRBD1	15	TRBV28	CASSAGQGPQETQYF
NA	14	TRBV13	CASSYIKRGDGYTF
NA	16	TRBV7-2	CASSLVEGGVNTEAFF
TRBD1	17	TRBV5-6	CASSLVNGDRGNSPLHF
NA	14	TRBV6-2/TRBV6-3	CASSSTRGVGELFF